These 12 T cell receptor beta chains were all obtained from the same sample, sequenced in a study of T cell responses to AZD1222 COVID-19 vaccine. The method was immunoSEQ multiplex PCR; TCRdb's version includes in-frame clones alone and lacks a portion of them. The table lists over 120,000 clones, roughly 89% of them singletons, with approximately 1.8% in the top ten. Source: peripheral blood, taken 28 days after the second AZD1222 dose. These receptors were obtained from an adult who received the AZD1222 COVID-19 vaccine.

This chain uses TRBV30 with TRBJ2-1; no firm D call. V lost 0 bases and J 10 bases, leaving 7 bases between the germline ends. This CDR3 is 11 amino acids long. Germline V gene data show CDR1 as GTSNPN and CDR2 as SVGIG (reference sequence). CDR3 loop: CAWSVSGEQFF. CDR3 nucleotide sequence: TGTGCCTGGAGTGTATCTGGCGAGCAGTTCTTC. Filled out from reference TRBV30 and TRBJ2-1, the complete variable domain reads SQTIHQWPATLVQPVGSPLSLECTVEGTSNPNLYWYRQAAGRGLQLLFYSVGIGQISSEVPQNLSASRPQDRQFILSSKKLLLSDSGFYLCAWSVSGEQFFGPGTRLTVL.

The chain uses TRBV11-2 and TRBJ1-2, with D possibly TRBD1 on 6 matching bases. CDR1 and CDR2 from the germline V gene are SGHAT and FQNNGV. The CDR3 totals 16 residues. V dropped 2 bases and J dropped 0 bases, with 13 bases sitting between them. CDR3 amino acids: CASSLQTGASNYGYTF. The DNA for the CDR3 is TGTGCCAGCAGCTTACAAACGGGGGCTTCTAACTATGGCTACACCTTC. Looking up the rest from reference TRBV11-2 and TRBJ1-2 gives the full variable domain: EAGVAQSPRYKIIEKRQSVAFWCNPISGHATLYWYQQILGQGPKLLIQFQNNGVVDDSQLPKDRFSAERLKGVDSTLKIQPAKLEDSAVYLCASSLQTGASNYGYTFGSGTRLTVV.

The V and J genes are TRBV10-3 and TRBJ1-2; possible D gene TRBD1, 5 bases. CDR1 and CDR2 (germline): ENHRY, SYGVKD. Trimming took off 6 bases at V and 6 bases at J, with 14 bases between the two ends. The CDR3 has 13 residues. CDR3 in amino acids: CAISDSFPDGYTF. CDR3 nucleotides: TGTGCCATCAGCGACAGTTTCCCCGATGGCTACACCTTC.

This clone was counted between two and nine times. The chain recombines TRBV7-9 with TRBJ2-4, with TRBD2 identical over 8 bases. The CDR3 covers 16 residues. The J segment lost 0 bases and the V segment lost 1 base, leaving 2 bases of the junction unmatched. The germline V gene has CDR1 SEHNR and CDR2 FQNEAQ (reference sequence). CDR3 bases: TGTGCCAGCAGCTTAGGAGCGGGGGTAGCCAAAAACATTCAGTACTTC. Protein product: CASSLGAGVAKNIQYF.

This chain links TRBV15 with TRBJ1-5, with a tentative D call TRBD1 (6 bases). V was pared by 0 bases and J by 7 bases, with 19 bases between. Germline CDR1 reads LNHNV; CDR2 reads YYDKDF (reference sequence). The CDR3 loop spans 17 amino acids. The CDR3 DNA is TGTGCCACCAGCAGAGATATTATGGGGGGCAGGAAACAGCCCCAGCATTTT. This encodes CATSRDIMGGRKQPQHF.

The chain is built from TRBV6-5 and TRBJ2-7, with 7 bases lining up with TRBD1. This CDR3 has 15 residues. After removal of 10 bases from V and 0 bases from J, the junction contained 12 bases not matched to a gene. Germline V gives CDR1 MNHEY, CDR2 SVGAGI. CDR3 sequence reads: CATTKTGDSSYEQYF. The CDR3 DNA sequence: TGTGCCACCACCAAAACAGGGGACAGCTCCTACGAGCAGTACTTC.

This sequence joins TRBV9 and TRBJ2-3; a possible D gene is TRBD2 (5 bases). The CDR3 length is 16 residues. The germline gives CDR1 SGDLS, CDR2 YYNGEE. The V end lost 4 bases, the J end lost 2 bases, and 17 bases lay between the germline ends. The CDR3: CASSPRGDLYTDTQYF. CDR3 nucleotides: TGTGCCAGCAGCCCCCGGGGAGACCTGTACACAGATACGCAGTATTTT.

The CDR3 coding sequence is TGTGCCAGCAGCCCCGATGCCCTACACCCGTCCTCTGGCTACACCTTC. Amino acid sequence: CASSPDALHPSSGYTF. The genes are TRBV7-9 and TRBJ1-2; no reliable D call. V gave up 5 bases and J gave up 7 bases, with 23 bases separating them. Germline loops: CDR1 SEHNR, CDR2 FQNEAQ (reference sequence). CDR3 size: 16 residues.

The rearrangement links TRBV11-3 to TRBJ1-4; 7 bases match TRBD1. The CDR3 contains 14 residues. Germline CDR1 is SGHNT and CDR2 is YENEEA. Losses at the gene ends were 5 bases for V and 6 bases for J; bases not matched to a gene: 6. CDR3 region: CASSPQGGDEKLFF. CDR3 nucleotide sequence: TGTGCCAGCAGCCCGCAGGGGGGGGATGAAAAACTGTTTTTT.

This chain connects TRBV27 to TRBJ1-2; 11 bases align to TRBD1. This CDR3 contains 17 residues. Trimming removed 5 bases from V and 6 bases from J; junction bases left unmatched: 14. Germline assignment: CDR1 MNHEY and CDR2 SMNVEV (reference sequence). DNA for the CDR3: TGTGCCAGCAGTCTACGAACTGGGACAGGGGGGGGTAATGGCTACACCTTC. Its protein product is CASSLRTGTGGGNGYTF.

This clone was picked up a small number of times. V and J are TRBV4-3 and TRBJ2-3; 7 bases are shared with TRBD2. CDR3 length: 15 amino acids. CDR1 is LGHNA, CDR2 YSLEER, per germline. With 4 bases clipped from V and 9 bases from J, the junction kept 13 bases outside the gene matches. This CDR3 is CASSPQGGPLGTQYF. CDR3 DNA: TGCGCCAGCAGCCCCCAGGGAGGGCCGCTAGGGACGCAGTATTTT.

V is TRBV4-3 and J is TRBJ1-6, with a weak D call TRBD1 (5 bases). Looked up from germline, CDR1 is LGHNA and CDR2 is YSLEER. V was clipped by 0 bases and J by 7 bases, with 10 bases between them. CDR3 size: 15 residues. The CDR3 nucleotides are TGCGCCAGCAGCCAAGATTTACCAGGGAATTCACCCCTCCACTTT. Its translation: CASSQDLPGNSPLHF.